This T cell receptor beta chain was captured in a study of blood T cells in healthy people across ages. Sample-barcoded 5' priming and a J-beta primer mix drove a second PCR of roughly 6 to 12 cycles. One entry per CDR3 protein, called by TCRdb with MiXCR from the 5' RACE reads. The sample yields 1 million or so distinct CDR3 sequences, 40% to 55% seen once. Worth noting for this clonotype: Its matching antigen is unknown.

General study points: Per million T cells, TCR beta diversity dropped roughly linearly as age increased.

The CDR3 consists of 16 residues. The germline gives CDR1 SEHNR, CDR2 FQNEAQ (reference sequence). Germline trimming cut 1 base from V and 0 bases from J; bases unmatched to any gene: 1. This receptor was obtained from a woman aged 55-69 years in good health. Sequenced: blood. The chain combines TRBV7-9 with TRBJ1-3, with TRBD1 matching over 9 bases. The CDR3, as DNA: TGTGCCAGCAGCTTAGGGGGACAGGGCTCTGGAAACACCATATATTTT. This sequence encodes CASSLGGQGSGNTIYF.